A selection of T cell receptor beta chains follows, all from one sample in a study of PD-1 blockade in classical Hodgkin lymphoma. Sequencing used immunoSEQ multiplex PCR; TCRdb keeps in-frame clones, though not all of them. The sample has 90,000 to 130,000 clones; about 89% are singletons. The starting material was peripheral blood mononuclear cells (PBMCs), obtained before the second cycle of nivolumab. These receptor sequences come from a human donor with classical Hodgkin lymphoma. CDR3s include the opening cysteine and the closing phenylalanine or tryptophan. Each record gives: CDR3 protein, CDR3 DNA, CDR3 length, V gene, J gene, D gene, clone size. A D gene is named only where the DNA matches it firmly. Size tells how often a clone was seen (once, few, many) or the class of an expanded clone, and some rows leave it out.

cdr3_aa: CASSLSGTSTDTQYF
cdr3_nt: TGCGCCAGCAGCTTGTCCGGGACTAGCACAGATACGCAGTATTTT
cdr3_length: 15
v_call: TRBV5-1
j_call: TRBJ2-3
d_call: -
clone_size: -

cdr3_aa: CASRRQGETYNEQFF
cdr3_nt: TGTGCCAGCAGACGACAGGGGGAGACCTACAATGAGCAGTTCTTC
cdr3_length: 15
v_call: TRBV6-1
j_call: TRBJ2-1
d_call: TRBD1
clone_size: -

cdr3_aa: CASRLAGPYEQYF
cdr3_nt: TGTGCCAGCAGGCTAGCGGGCCCCTACGAGCAGTACTTC
cdr3_length: 13
v_call: TRBV27
j_call: TRBJ2-7
d_call: TRBD2
clone_size: -

cdr3_aa: CASSAGTGGRQYF
cdr3_nt: TGTGCCAGCAGTGCCGGGACAGGGGGCAGGCAGTACTTC
cdr3_length: 13
v_call: TRBV6-5
j_call: TRBJ2-7
d_call: TRBD1
clone_size: -

cdr3_aa: CASSLAGSGNTEAFF
cdr3_nt: TGTGCCAGCAGCTTAGCGGGGTCCGGGAACACTGAAGCTTTCTTT
cdr3_length: 15
v_call: TRBV7-6
j_call: TRBJ1-1
d_call: -
clone_size: -

cdr3_aa: CASSPGISYEQYF
cdr3_nt: TGTGCCAGCAGCCCCGGGATATCCTACGAGCAGTACTTC
cdr3_length: 13
v_call: TRBV6-1
j_call: TRBJ2-7
d_call: -
clone_size: -

cdr3_aa: CASSPPVTDISGNTIYF
cdr3_nt: TGTGCCAGCTCACCACCGGTGACAGACATATCTGGAAACACCATATATTTT
cdr3_length: 17
v_call: TRBV18
j_call: TRBJ1-3
d_call: -
clone_size: -

cdr3_aa: CASSLGGRGEAFF
cdr3_nt: TGTGCCAGCAGTCTAGGAGGGAGGGGTGAAGCTTTCTTT
cdr3_length: 13
v_call: TRBV6-5
j_call: TRBJ1-1
d_call: -
clone_size: once

cdr3_aa: CASRARGFRNTYTF
cdr3_nt: TGTGCCAGCAGAGCCAGGGGTTTCAGAAACACCTACACCTTC
cdr3_length: 14
v_call: TRBV11-2
j_call: TRBJ1-2
d_call: -
clone_size: -

cdr3_aa: CASESLGRGTSENYNEQFF
cdr3_nt: TGTGCCAGCGAGTCCCTTGGCCGCGGGACTAGCGAGAATTACAATGAGCAGTTCTTC
cdr3_length: 19
v_call: TRBV27
j_call: TRBJ2-1
d_call: TRBD2
clone_size: -

cdr3_aa: CASSSEGIGNQPQHF
cdr3_nt: TGTGCCAGCAGTTCAGAGGGTATTGGCAATCAGCCCCAGCATTTT
cdr3_length: 15
v_call: TRBV6-6
j_call: TRBJ1-5
d_call: -
clone_size: -

cdr3_aa: CASSSDGAAFYEQYF
cdr3_nt: TGTGCCAGCAGTAGTGACGGGGCCGCATTCTACGAGCAGTACTTC
cdr3_length: 15
v_call: TRBV6-5
j_call: TRBJ2-7
d_call: -
clone_size: -

cdr3_aa: CAWSVQRAGETQYF
cdr3_nt: TGTGCCTGGAGTGTACAGAGGGCGGGAGAGACCCAGTACTTC
cdr3_length: 14
v_call: TRBV30
j_call: TRBJ2-5
d_call: -
clone_size: -

cdr3_aa: CASSLGMGSNEQFF
cdr3_nt: TGTGCCAGCAGCCTCGGGATGGGCTCCAATGAGCAGTTCTTC
cdr3_length: 14
v_call: TRBV6-4
j_call: TRBJ2-1
d_call: -
clone_size: few

cdr3_aa: CASRTIRDITNEQFF
cdr3_nt: TGTGCCAGCCGTACAATCCGGGACATAACCAATGAGCAGTTCTTC
cdr3_length: 15
v_call: TRBV2
j_call: TRBJ2-1
d_call: -
clone_size: -

cdr3_aa: CASSQPGRAYEQYF
cdr3_nt: TGTGCCAGCTCACAACCGGGACGGGCCTACGAGCAGTACTTC
cdr3_length: 14
v_call: TRBV18
j_call: TRBJ2-7
d_call: -
clone_size: -